A single sample gave rise to the 18 T cell receptor beta chains below, sequenced in a study of blood T cell repertoires in COVID-19. Sequencing was performed with immunoSEQ multiplex PCR; in TCRdb, only in-frame clones are kept and a portion is missing. The data contain roughly 440,000 clones, 70% to 90% of them singletons. Specimen: peripheral blood. These receptors were obtained from a woman in her 50s with COVID-19, enrolled during active disease.

This clone was observed once. The chain couples TRBV10-3 to TRBJ1-5; maybe TRBD1 (5 bases). V lost 6 bases and J lost 6, with 12 bases in between. There are 13 residues in the CDR3. Per the germline V gene, CDR1 is ENHRY and CDR2 is SYGVKD. The CDR3: CAISSDSVQPQHF. The CDR3 region has the DNA TGTGCCATCAGCAGTGACAGTGTTCAGCCCCAGCATTTT.

The V call is TRBV5-6, the J call TRBJ2-1, with a possible D match to TRBD1 (6 bases). This CDR3 has 14 residues. Trimming removed 5 bases at V and 3 bases at J, with 12 bases between. The V gene's germline CDR1 is SGHDT and CDR2 YYEEEE. The CDR3 here is CASSPGHSYNEQFF. CDR3 in DNA: TGTGCCAGCAGTCCGGGACACAGCTACAATGAGCAGTTCTTC.

V usage is TRBV7-9 and J usage is TRBJ1-6; 7 nucleotides match TRBD1. Germline lookup yields CDR1 SEHNR and CDR2 FQNEAQ (reference sequence). The J segment lost 4 bases and the V segment lost 6 bases, leaving 3 bases of the junction unmatched. The CDR3 consists of 14 residues. CDR3 amino acids: CASRWDSYNSPLHF. The CDR3, as DNA: TGTGCCAGCAGATGGGACAGTTATAATTCACCCCTCCACTTT.

This clone was found once. The chain uses TRBV7-2 and TRBJ1-2; D is undetermined. Germline CDR1 SGHTA, CDR2 FQGNSA. V lost 2 bases and J 0 bases, leaving 16 bases between the germline ends. The CDR3 has 17 amino acids. This CDR3 is CASSLTAAGGSNYGYTF. DNA of the CDR3: TGTGCCAGCAGCTTAACCGCCGCGGGCGGTTCTAACTATGGCTACACCTTC.

Only a few counts were recorded for this clone. This sequence joins TRBV27 and TRBJ2-2; D possibly corresponds to TRBD1 (5 bases). V was pared by 0 bases and J by 4 bases, with 9 bases between. CDR3 length: 15 residues. Germline lookup yields CDR1 MNHEY and CDR2 SMNVEV (reference sequence). CDR3: CASSLSQGVTGELFF. The CDR3, as DNA: TGTGCCAGCAGTTTATCTCAGGGTGTCACCGGGGAGCTGTTTTTT.

This chain uses TRBV5-1 with TRBJ1-2, with TRBD1 as a possible D gene (6 bases). CDR3 length equals 14 residues. Germline V gene data show CDR1 as SGHRS and CDR2 as YFSETQ. The V end was cut by 3 bases, the J end by 0 bases, with 9 bases between. This chain's CDR3 is CASSSRTANYGYTF. The CDR3 DNA sequence: TGCGCCAGCAGCTCGCGGACAGCTAACTATGGCTACACCTTC. Combining the CDR3 with reference TRBV5-1 and TRBJ1-2 gives the whole variable domain KAGVTQTPRYLIKTRGQQVTLSCSPISGHRSVSWYQQTPGQGLQFLFEYFSETQRNKGNFPGRFSGRQFSNSRSEMNVSTLELGDSALYLCASSSRTANYGYTFGSGTRLTVV.

V usage is TRBV6-2 or TRBV6-3 and J usage is TRBJ1-2, with 8 bases aligning to TRBD1. Germline CDR1 reads MNHEY; CDR2 reads SVGEGT. Unmatched junction bases numbered 7, after V lost 2 bases and J lost 5 bases. The CDR3 totals 15 residues. CDR3 sequence reads: CASSYRDRQLYGYTF. For the CDR3, the DNA is TGTGCCAGCAGTTACCGGGACAGGCAATTATATGGCTACACCTTC.

This chain connects TRBV4-1 to TRBJ1-2; D is perhaps TRBD1 (5 bases). The CDR3 spans 13 residues. The germline CDR1 and CDR2 sequences are MGHRA and YSYEKL. The germline V and J ends were trimmed by 5 bases and 4 bases, with 11 bases remaining between them. DNA for the CDR3: TGCGCCAGCAGCTCTCTTGACAGCTATGGCTACACCTTC. The encoded protein is CASSSLDSYGYTF.

V usage is TRBV6-1 and J usage is TRBJ2-7, with 7 bases matching TRBD1. Trimming at V came to 2 bases and at J to 1 base, leaving 2 bases not matched to a gene. CDR1 and CDR2 (germline): MNHNS, SASEGT. CDR3 length: 14 amino acids. For the CDR3, the DNA is TGTGCCAGCAGTGAAACAGGGGATTCCTACGAGCAGTACTTC. Amino acids: CASSETGDSYEQYF.

The gene calls are TRBV10-3 and TRBJ1-2, with D uncertain. Germline V gene lookup returns CDR1 ENHRY and CDR2 SYGVKD. Deletions cut 3 bases from V and 0 bases from J, with 11 bases between. The length of the CDR3 is 15 residues. This CDR3 reads CAISETGSANYGYTF. CDR3 DNA sequence: TGTGCCATCAGTGAAACGGGTTCGGCTAACTATGGCTACACCTTC.

V is TRBV18 and J is TRBJ2-7; weak D call: TRBD2 (7 bases). The CDR3 is 11 residues long. The germline gives CDR1 KGHSH, CDR2 LQKENI. V lost 6 bases and J 6 bases, leaving 9 bases between the germline ends. The CDR3: CASSGGREQYF. The CDR3 DNA is TGTGCCAGCTCGGGGGGGCGCGAGCAGTACTTC. Together with reference TRBV18 and TRBJ2-7, the CDR3 gives the full variable domain: NAGVMQNPRHLVRRRGQEARLRCSPMKGHSHVYWYRQLPEEGLKFMVYLQKENIIDESGMPKERFSAEFPKEGPSILRIQQVVRGDSAAYFCASSGGREQYFGPGTRLTVT.

The chain is built from TRBV28 and TRBJ1-6; D is undetermined. The germline V gene has CDR1 MDHEN and CDR2 SYDVKM. V was pared by 6 bases and J by 5 bases, with 5 bases between. The CDR3 consists of 12 residues. The CDR3: CASSQNNSPLHF. The CDR3 DNA follows: TGTGCCAGCAGCCAGAATAATTCACCCCTCCACTTT.

The J gene is TRBJ2-1, the V gene TRBV7-9; 13 positions match TRBD2. CDR1 is SEHNR, CDR2 FQNEAQ, per germline (reference sequence). There are 18 residues in the CDR3. V lost 2 bases, J lost 7 bases, and 11 bases stayed unmatched. CDR3 coding DNA: TGTGCCAGCAGCTTATATTTACTAGCGGGGGGGAGTAGGAATGAGCAGTTCTTC. Its protein product is CASSLYLLAGGSRNEQFF.

This rearrangement joins TRBV27 to TRBJ1-2; a possible D gene is TRBD1 (5 bases). The V and J ends lost 5 bases and 8 bases respectively, with 27 bases between them. The CDR3 loop spans 17 amino acids. Germline assignment: CDR1 MNHEY and CDR2 SMNVEV (reference sequence). The CDR3 DNA sequence: TGTGCCAGCAGTCCGGGTAGGAGGGACGCCCTGGATGTCGGCTACACCTTC. Translating it yields CASSPGRRDALDVGYTF.

The genes are TRBV6-5 and TRBJ2-3; D perhaps matches TRBD2 (5 bases). Between the trimmed V and J ends, which lost 4 bases and 5 bases, there was a span of 10 bases. CDR1 MNHEY and CDR2 SVGAGI come from the germline V gene. This CDR3 is built from 13 residues. The DNA for the CDR3 is TGTGCCAGCAGTTTATCTACTAGAGATACGCAGTATTTT. It yields the protein CASSLSTRDTQYF.

The J gene is TRBJ1-2, the V gene TRBV29-1; TRBD1 matches at 9 bases. The trim removed 0 bases at V and 4 bases at J, leaving 6 bases unmatched. This CDR3 has 15 amino acids. Germline assignment: CDR1 SQVTM and CDR2 ANQGSEA. The CDR3 nucleotides are TGCAGCGTTGAAGAGGGACAGGGACGTCTCTATGGCTACACCTTC. Its protein product is CSVEEGQGRLYGYTF.

This clone was seen a few times. This chain uses TRBV5-1 with TRBJ1-2, with 9 bases that match TRBD1. Germline V gene data show CDR1 as SGHRS and CDR2 as YFSETQ. This CDR3 contains 18 residues. Trimming removed 0 bases from V and 0 bases from J; junction bases left unmatched: 9. For the CDR3, the DNA is TGCGCCAGCAGCTTGGCCCCGGGACAGGGTAGCGCTAACTATGGCTACACCTTC. This codes for CASSLAPGQGSANYGYTF.

This chain links TRBV20-1 with TRBJ1-6, with D maybe TRBD1 (6 bases). The CDR3 is made up of 17 amino acids. CDR1 is DFQATT, CDR2 SNEGSKA, per germline (reference sequence). The germline V and J ends were trimmed by 3 bases and 7 bases, with 22 bases remaining between them. For the CDR3, the DNA is TGCAGTGCTAGTTTGGGGGTGTCGGCAGGGACAAATTCACCCCTCCACTTT. Translation: CSASLGVSAGTNSPLHF.